A single sample is the source of the 26 T cell receptor beta chains below, sequenced in a study of cytomegalovirus exposure and HLA in healthy donors (TCRdb year 2017). The library was made by the immunoSEQ multiplex PCR assay. For the multiplex PCR, a mixture combining 60 forward primers for TCR Vbeta segments and 13 reverse primers for TCR Jbeta segments was used. Imported from immuneACCESS, the table was reduced by TCRdb to in-frame sequences with V and J called. These copies leave out some clones; in studies compared against another copy, an unresolved V gene accounts for under half, and the cause of the remainder is not known. The sample includes 140,000 or so clones, with about three fifths observed a single time. Around 1.9% of the sample rests with the top ten. Sequenced sample: PBMCs. These receptors came from a male donor in good health and CMV-seronegative.

This clone has only a few counts. The CDR3 loop reads CASSYSGQGYNEQFF. CDR3 nucleotides: TGTGCCAGCAGTTACTCTGGGCAGGGCTACAATGAGCAGTTCTTC. The genes are TRBV6-5 and TRBJ2-1; the D gene is possibly TRBD1 (5 bases). Per the germline V gene, CDR1 is MNHEY and CDR2 is SVGAGI. The CDR3 has 15 residues. The V end lost 0 bases, the J end lost 3 bases, and 9 bases lay between the germline ends.

This chain connects TRBV28 to TRBJ2-3; the D gene is possibly TRBD1 (5 bases). Per germline, CDR1 MDHEN and CDR2 SYDVKM. Trimming removed 2 bases from V and 0 bases from J, with 9 bases in between. The CDR3 is 15 residues long. CDR3 loop: CASSLPQGSTDTQYF. For the CDR3, the DNA is TGTGCCAGCAGTTTACCCCAGGGAAGCACAGATACGCAGTATTTT.

The chain couples TRBV10-1 to TRBJ1-1; D perhaps matches TRBD1 (6 bases). The length of the CDR3 is 15 residues. Trimming cost V 6 bases and J 4 bases, with 18 bases left between them. The germline gives CDR1 WNHNN, CDR2 SYGVQD (reference sequence). CDR3 sequence reads: CASRGTYKGVTEAFF. CDR3 bases: TGCGCCAGCAGAGGGACGTACAAGGGGGTCACTGAAGCTTTCTTT.

The chain combines TRBV5-1 with TRBJ1-2; the D gene is possibly TRBD1 (6 bases). The V gene lost 0 bases and the J gene lost 3 bases, with 9 bases spanning the gap. The CDR3 has 14 residues. CDR1 is SGHRS and CDR2 is YFSETQ in the germline V gene. The CDR3 here is CASSLDQGHYGYTF. Written as DNA, the CDR3 is TGCGCCAGCAGCTTGGATCAGGGGCACTATGGCTACACCTTC.

The rearrangement uses TRBV7-2 and TRBJ1-3, with D unresolved. V lost 5 bases to trimming and J lost 4 bases, with 6 bases between them. The CDR3 length is 12 residues. The germline V gene has CDR1 SGHTA and CDR2 FQGNSA. Here the CDR3 DNA reads TGTGCCAGCAGCGGAGTCGGAAACACCATATATTTT. As protein: CASSGVGNTIYF.

This clone was seen just once. This chain links TRBV5-6 with TRBJ2-2, with unresolved D. Germline loops: CDR1 SGHDT, CDR2 YYEEEE. This CDR3 is 13 amino acids long. The ends were cut back, 4 bases at V and 7 bases at J, with 11 bases in the middle. CDR3: CASSIPGFGELFF. CDR3 sequence (DNA): TGTGCCAGCAGCATCCCGGGTTTCGGGGAGCTGTTTTTT.

The chain uses TRBV9 and TRBJ1-5; 9 bases match TRBD1. This CDR3 spans 15 amino acids. The V and J ends lost 0 bases and 2 bases, in that order; junction bases with no gene match: 0. Per the germline V gene, CDR1 is SGDLS and CDR2 is YYNGEE. CDR3 coding DNA: TGTGCCAGCAGCGTAGGGGACAGGGGCAATCAGCCCCAGCATTTT. It codes for CASSVGDRGNQPQHF. Full variable domain (outside the CDR3, taken from reference TRBV9 and TRBJ1-5): DSGVTQTPKHLITATGQRVTLRCSPRSGDLSVYWYQQSLDQGLQFLIQYYNGEERAKGNILERFSAQQFPDLHSELNLSSLELGDSALYFCASSVGDRGNQPQHFGDGTRLSIL.

This clone is deemed medium-sized (0.01 to 0.1%). This chain uses TRBV19 with TRBJ1-2; a possible D gene is TRBD1 (6 bases). CDR1 and CDR2 (germline): LNHDA, SQIVND (reference sequence). This CDR3 is built from 15 residues. Deletions cut 5 bases from V and 7 bases from J, with 20 bases between. The CDR3 region is CASSHETGGLSGYTF. CDR3 DNA sequence: TGTGCCAGTAGTCACGAGACAGGTGGATTAAGTGGCTACACCTTC.

The chain is built from TRBV27 and TRBJ2-5, with 7 bases fitting TRBD1. The trim removed 4 bases at V and 4 bases at J, leaving 9 bases unmatched. Germline CDR1 is MNHEY and CDR2 is SMNVEV (reference sequence). CDR3 size: 15 residues. The CDR3 loop is CASSSVDRAGETQYF. CDR3 DNA: TGTGCCAGCAGTTCAGTCGACAGGGCAGGAGAGACCCAGTACTTC.

The chain recombines TRBV29-1 with TRBJ2-3; D possibly corresponds to TRBD1 (6 bases). From germline, CDR1 is SQVTM and CDR2 ANQGSEA. V lost 3 bases, J lost 6 bases, and 13 bases lay in between. The CDR3 loop spans 13 amino acids. CDR3 sequence (DNA): TGCAGCGTTGACGAGGCAGGGGAGGATACGCAGTATTTT. Protein sequence: CSVDEAGEDTQYF.

This chain joins TRBV5-1 and TRBJ1-1, with 7 bases lining up with TRBD1. The CDR3 totals 13 residues. Trimming took 0 bases from V and 8 from J; bases not matched to a gene: 4. CDR1 and CDR2 (germline): SGHRS, YFSETQ. The CDR3 bases are TGCGCCAGCAGCTTGGTTAGACAGGGAGAAGCTTTCTTT. Its translation is CASSLVRQGEAFF.

The chain has TRBV18 and TRBJ2-7; D uncertain. The V and J ends lost 2 bases and 3 bases respectively, with 11 bases between them. Looked up from germline, CDR1 is KGHSH and CDR2 is LQKENI. The CDR3 length is 14 residues. This CDR3 is CASSPVSESYEQYF. For the CDR3, the DNA is TGTGCCAGCTCACCAGTATCGGAGAGCTACGAGCAGTACTTC.

The J gene is TRBJ2-1, the V gene TRBV15; tentatively, D is TRBD2 (7 bases). The germline V gene encodes CDR1 LNHNV and CDR2 YYDKDF (reference sequence). V lost 10 bases to trimming and J lost 3 bases, with 13 bases between them. This CDR3 contains 13 residues. The CDR3 DNA is TGTGCCAGCAACAGGGAGGGCTACAATGAGCAGTTCTTC. Translating it yields CASNREGYNEQFF.

This chain links TRBV30 with TRBJ2-2; TRBD2 agrees at 7 bases. V gave up 4 bases and J gave up 2 bases; unmatched junction bases: 10. Germline V lookup: CDR1 GTSNPN, CDR2 SVGIG (reference sequence). This CDR3 has 16 residues. For the CDR3, the DNA is TGTGCCTGGACCCACCTACGGGGGGTTAACACCGGGGAGCTGTTTTTT. This sequence encodes CAWTHLRGVNTGELFF.

The CDR3 loop is CASSYSYRGQDTIYF. CDR3 nucleotides: TGTGCCAGCAGTTACTCTTACAGGGGGCAGGACACCATATATTTT. J is TRBJ1-3 and V is TRBV6-6, with 9 bases matching TRBD1. Germline CDR1 reads MNHNY; CDR2 reads SVGAGI (reference sequence). V trimming: 0 bases; J trimming: 8 bases; junction bases outside the gene matches: 5. The CDR3 extends over 15 amino acids.

This chain uses TRBV27 with TRBJ2-1; 15 nucleotides align to TRBD2. The CDR3 is 18 amino acids. Looked up from germline, CDR1 is MNHEY and CDR2 is SMNVEV (reference sequence). V dropped 6 bases and J dropped 10; count of bases not matched to a gene: 16. CDR3 nucleotide sequence: TGTGCCAGCAGCGCGGGACTAGCGGGGGGCCGGGGGGAACGAGAGCAGTTCTTC. Translating gives CASSAGLAGGRGEREQFF.

In this sample, this clone turned up once. The chain couples TRBV9 to TRBJ2-5; D call uncertain. The CDR3 contains 15 residues. Germline lookup yields CDR1 SGDLS and CDR2 YYNGEE. Trimming left V 0 bases short and J 5 bases short, with 14 bases between. This chain's CDR3 is CASSVGDNALETQYF. DNA of the CDR3: TGTGCCAGCAGCGTAGGAGATAATGCCTTGGAGACCCAGTACTTC. The entire variable domain, with the rest obtained from reference TRBV9 and TRBJ2-5, is as follows: DSGVTQTPKHLITATGQRVTLRCSPRSGDLSVYWYQQSLDQGLQFLIQYYNGEERAKGNILERFSAQQFPDLHSELNLSSLELGDSALYFCASSVGDNALETQYFGPGTRLLVL.

The chain is built from TRBV30 and TRBJ2-7; D gene uncertain. From germline, CDR1 is GTSNPN and CDR2 SVGIG (reference sequence). CDR3 length equals 14 residues. V was clipped by 0 bases and J by 2 bases, with 11 bases between them. CDR3 nucleotide sequence: TGTGCCTGGAGTGTGTCACAGACCACCTACGAGCAGTACTTC. This encodes CAWSVSQTTYEQYF.

The chain uses TRBV7-2 and TRBJ2-1; 10 bases align to TRBD1. This CDR3 is 18 amino acids long. After removal of 5 bases from V and 2 bases from J, the junction contained 12 bases not matched to a gene. The germline V gene has CDR1 SGHTA and CDR2 FQGNSA. The CDR3 is CASSRTPGTGVPYNEQFF. CDR3 nucleotides: TGTGCCAGCAGCCGGACCCCAGGGACAGGGGTACCCTACAATGAGCAGTTCTTC.

There are a few counts of this clone. The chain has TRBV27 and TRBJ1-6; TRBD1 might be the D (5 bases). V lost 3 bases to trimming and J lost 8 bases, with 8 bases between them. Per the germline V gene, CDR1 is MNHEY and CDR2 is SMNVEV (reference sequence). There are 13 residues in the CDR3. CDR3 DNA: TGTGCCAGCAGTTTTACAGGTCATTCACCCCTCCACTTT. Its protein is CASSFTGHSPLHF.

This clone was detected a few times. CDR3 amino acids: CASSSPRDKSYEQYF. CDR3 coding DNA: TGTGCCAGCAGCTCGCCCCGCGACAAATCCTACGAGCAGTACTTC. The genes are TRBV7-8 and TRBJ2-7; no reliable D call. V lost 4 bases and J lost 1, with 14 bases in between. The CDR3 totals 15 residues. Germline CDR1 is SGHVS and CDR2 is FQNEAQ.

This clone has more than one count but fewer than ten. The chain combines TRBV6-5 with TRBJ1-2, with 7 bases identical to TRBD1. Germline-derived CDR1 and CDR2 are MNHEY and SVGAGI. The J segment lost 2 bases and the V segment lost 6 bases, leaving 9 bases of the junction unmatched. The CDR3 has 15 amino acids. The CDR3 DNA is TGTGCCAGCAGGTCGGGACAGCACACCAACTATGGCTACACCTTC. Residues: CASRSGQHTNYGYTF.

J is TRBJ2-1 and V is TRBV27; D possibly corresponds to TRBD2 (5 bases). The germline CDR1 and CDR2 sequences are MNHEY and SMNVEV (reference sequence). The germline V and J ends were trimmed by 10 bases and 0 bases, with 16 bases remaining between them. This CDR3 is 15 amino acids long. CDR3 sequence reads: CATTPGLSSYNEQFF. CDR3 nucleotide sequence: TGTGCCACCACCCCGGGGTTGAGCTCCTACAATGAGCAGTTCTTC.

This clone occurred once. This rearrangement joins TRBV18 to TRBJ2-7; D is ambiguous. The germline gives CDR1 KGHSH, CDR2 LQKENI. This CDR3 is 13 amino acids long. The V end was cut by 5 bases, the J end by 4 bases, with 12 bases between. CDR3 DNA: TGTGCCAGCTCATCGGTCCGCAATTACGAGCAGTACTTC. Protein product: CASSSVRNYEQYF.

The chain employs TRBV6-1 and TRBJ2-2, with D hard to call. There are 16 residues in the CDR3. V was pared by 3 bases and J by 2 bases, with 13 bases between. From germline, CDR1 is MNHNS and CDR2 SASEGT. DNA of the CDR3: TGTGCCAGCAGTGAGGCCCAATTTAAAAACACCGGGGAGCTGTTTTTT. Amino acids: CASSEAQFKNTGELFF.

The table lists this clone with a few counts. The V call is TRBV11-2, the J call TRBJ2-5; the match to TRBD2 covers 11 bases. The trim removed 2 bases at V and 4 bases at J, leaving 3 bases unmatched. Germline V gene data show CDR1 as SGHAT and CDR2 as FQNNGV. The CDR3 spans 15 residues. The DNA of the CDR3 is TGTGCCAGCAGCTTATCACTAGCGGGGGTAGAGACCCAGTACTTC. Residues: CASSLSLAGVETQYF.